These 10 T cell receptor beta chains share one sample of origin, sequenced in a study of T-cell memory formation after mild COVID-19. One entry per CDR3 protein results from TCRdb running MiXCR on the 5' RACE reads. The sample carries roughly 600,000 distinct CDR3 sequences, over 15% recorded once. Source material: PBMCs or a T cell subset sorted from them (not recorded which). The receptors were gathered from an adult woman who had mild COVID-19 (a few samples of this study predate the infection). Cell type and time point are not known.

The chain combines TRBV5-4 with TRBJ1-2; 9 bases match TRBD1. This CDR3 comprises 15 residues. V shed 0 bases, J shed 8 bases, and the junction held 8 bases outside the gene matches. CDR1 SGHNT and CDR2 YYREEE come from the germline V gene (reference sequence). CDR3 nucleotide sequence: TGTGCCAGCAGCTTGGCCGCCGGGACAGGGTTCGGCTACACCTTC. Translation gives CASSLAAGTGFGYTF.

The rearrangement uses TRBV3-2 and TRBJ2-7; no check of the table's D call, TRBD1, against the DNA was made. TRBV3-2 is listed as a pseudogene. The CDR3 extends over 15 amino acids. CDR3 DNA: TGTGCCAGCAGCCAAGATCGGACAGATACCTACGAGCAGTACTTC. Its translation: CASSQDRTDTYEQYF.

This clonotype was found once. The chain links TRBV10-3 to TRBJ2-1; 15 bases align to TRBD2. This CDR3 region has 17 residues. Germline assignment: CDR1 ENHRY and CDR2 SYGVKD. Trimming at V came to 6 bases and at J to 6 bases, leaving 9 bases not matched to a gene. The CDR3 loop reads CAISWTSGRAEANEQFF. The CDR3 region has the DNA TGTGCCATCAGCTGGACTAGCGGGAGGGCGGAAGCCAATGAGCAGTTCTTC.

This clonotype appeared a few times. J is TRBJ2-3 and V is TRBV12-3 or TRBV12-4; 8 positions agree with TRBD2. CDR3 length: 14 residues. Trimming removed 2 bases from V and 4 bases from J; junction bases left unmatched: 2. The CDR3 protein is CASSLREGADTQYF. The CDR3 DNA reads TGTGCCAGCAGTTTACGGGAGGGGGCAGATACGCAGTATTTT.

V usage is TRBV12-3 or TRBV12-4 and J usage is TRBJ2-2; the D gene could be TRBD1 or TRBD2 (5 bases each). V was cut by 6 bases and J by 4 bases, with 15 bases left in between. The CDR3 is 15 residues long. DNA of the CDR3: TGTGCCAGCAGCTACGACAGCCGGGGCACCGGGGAGCTGTTTTTT. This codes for CASSYDSRGTGELFF.

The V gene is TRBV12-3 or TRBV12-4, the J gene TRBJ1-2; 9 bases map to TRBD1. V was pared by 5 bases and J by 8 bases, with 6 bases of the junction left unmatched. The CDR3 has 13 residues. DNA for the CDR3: TGTGCCAGCAGTCGGACAGGGGAATACGGCTACACCTTC. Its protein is CASSRTGEYGYTF.

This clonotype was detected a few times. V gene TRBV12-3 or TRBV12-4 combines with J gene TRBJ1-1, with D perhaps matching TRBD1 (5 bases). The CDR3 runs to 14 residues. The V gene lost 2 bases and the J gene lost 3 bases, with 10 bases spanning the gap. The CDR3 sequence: CASSLSSGYTEAFF. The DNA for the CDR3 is TGTGCCAGCAGTTTAAGTTCAGGGTACACTGAAGCTTTCTTT.

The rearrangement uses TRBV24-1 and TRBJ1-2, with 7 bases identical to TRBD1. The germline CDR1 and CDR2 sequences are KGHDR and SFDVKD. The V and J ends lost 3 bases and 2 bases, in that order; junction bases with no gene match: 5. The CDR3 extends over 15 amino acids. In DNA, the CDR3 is TGTGCCACCAGTGATCCGACAGGGACCAACTATGGCTACACCTTC. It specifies CATSDPTGTNYGYTF.

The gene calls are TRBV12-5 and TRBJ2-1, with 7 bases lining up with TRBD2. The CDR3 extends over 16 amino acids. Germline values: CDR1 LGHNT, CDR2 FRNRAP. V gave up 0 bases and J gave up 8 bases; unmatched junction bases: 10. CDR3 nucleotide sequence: TGTGCTAGTGGTTTGGTACTTGCGGGGGTGAGGGATGAGCAGTTCTTC. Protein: CASGLVLAGVRDEQFF.

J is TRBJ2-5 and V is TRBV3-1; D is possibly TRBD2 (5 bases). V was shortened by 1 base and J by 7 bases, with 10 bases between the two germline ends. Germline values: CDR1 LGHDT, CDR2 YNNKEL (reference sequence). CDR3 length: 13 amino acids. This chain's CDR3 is CASSQVLGGTQYF. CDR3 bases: TGTGCCAGCAGCCAAGTCCTAGGAGGGACCCAGTACTTC.